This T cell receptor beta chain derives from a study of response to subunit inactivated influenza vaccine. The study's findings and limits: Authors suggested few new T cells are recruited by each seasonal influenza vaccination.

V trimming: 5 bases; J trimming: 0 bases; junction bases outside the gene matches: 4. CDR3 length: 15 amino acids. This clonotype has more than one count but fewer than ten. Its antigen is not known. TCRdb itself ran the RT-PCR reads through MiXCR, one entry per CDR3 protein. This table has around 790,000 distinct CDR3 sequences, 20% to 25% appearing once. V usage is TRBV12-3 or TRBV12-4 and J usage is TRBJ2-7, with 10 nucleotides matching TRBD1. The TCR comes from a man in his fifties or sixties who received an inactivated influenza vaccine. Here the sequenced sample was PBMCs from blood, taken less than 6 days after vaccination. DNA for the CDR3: TGTGCCAGCAGTACGGGACAGGGGAGCTCCTACGAGCAGTACTTC. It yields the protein CASSTGQGSSYEQYF.